The source of this T cell receptor (beta chain) is a study of radiotherapy plus CTLA-4 blockade in lung cancer. Germline-derived CDR1 and CDR2 are MDHEN and SYDVKM. There are 17 residues in the CDR3. Trimming removed 4 bases at V and 0 bases at J, with 16 bases between. The method was immunoSEQ multiplex PCR; TCRdb's version includes in-frame clones alone and lacks a portion of them. The repertoire holds 70,000 to 100,000 clones, 70% to 90% seen once, with 2% to 2.5% in the top ten. This chain links TRBV28 with TRBJ2-1; a possible D gene is TRBD2 (5 bases). This material consisted of peripheral blood, taken from a patient treated with radiotherapy plus ipilimumab. The receptor was isolated from a human donor with non-small cell lung cancer who had a partial response to radiotherapy plus ipilimumab. This CDR3 is CASSWGFRGSSYNEQFF. DNA for the CDR3: TGTGCCAGCAGTTGGGGATTTCGGGGTAGCTCCTACAATGAGCAGTTCTTC.